Below, 24 T cell receptor beta chains from the same sample are listed, as sequenced in a study of response to subunit inactivated influenza vaccine. A single record per CDR3 protein comes from TCRdb applying MiXCR to the RT-PCR reads. Altogether some 800,000 distinct CDR3 sequences are present, less than 25% being singletons, with the ten largest covering roughly 10%. Sequences were derived from PBMCs from blood, sampled roughly 5 days after vaccination. These receptors all stem from a man between 50 and 59 years old who received an inactivated influenza vaccine.

This clonotype was counted a single time. The J gene is TRBJ2-7, the V gene TRBV28; 8 nucleotides match TRBD1. Germline V CDR1 and CDR2: MDHEN, SYDVKM. The CDR3 is 16 amino acids. The V and J ends lost 5 bases and 0 bases, in that order; junction bases with no gene match: 9. The CDR3 loop reads CASSLDRARSSYEQYF. The CDR3 region has the DNA TGTGCCAGCAGTCTGGACAGGGCTCGGAGCTCCTACGAGCAGTACTTC.

V gene TRBV5-1 combines with J gene TRBJ2-3; D possibly corresponds to TRBD1 (6 bases). The CDR3 contains 17 residues. Germline V gene data show CDR1 as SGHRS and CDR2 as YFSETQ. With 0 bases removed from V and 1 base from J, the gap between germline ends came to 15 bases. The CDR3 nucleotides are TGCGCCAGCAGCTTGGGGGGAACAGGGCGAGGCACAGATACGCAGTATTTT. Its protein is CASSLGGTGRGTDTQYF.

This clonotype was detected only a few times. The DNA of the CDR3 is TGTGCCAGCAGCTTAGAAGGCAGAAACTACGAGCAGTACTTC. Its protein product is CASSLEGRNYEQYF. V is TRBV7-8 and J is TRBJ2-7, with D unclear. The CDR3 is made up of 14 amino acids. Germline CDR1 and CDR2: SGHVS and FQNEAQ. Trimming pared 1 base from V and 3 bases from J, leaving 10 bases between.

This clonotype has just a few counts. This chain's CDR3 is CSARRTGASGLYNEQFF. The CDR3 coding sequence is TGCAGTGCTAGACGGACAGGAGCTAGCGGACTATACAATGAGCAGTTCTTC. The rearrangement joins TRBV20-1 to TRBJ2-1; possibly TRBD1 or TRBD2 for D (7 bases each). The CDR3 runs 17 residues. Between the trimmed V and J ends, which lost 2 bases and 4 bases, there was a span of 21 bases. The germline gives CDR1 DFQATT, CDR2 SNEGSKA (reference sequence).

The V and J genes are TRBV28 and TRBJ1-2, with D unclear. Looked up from germline, CDR1 is MDHEN and CDR2 is SYDVKM. The CDR3 covers 17 residues. V was trimmed by 5 bases and J by 2 bases, leaving 21 bases between them. The CDR3 here is CASSPTEGGGANYGYTF. CDR3 in DNA: TGTGCCAGCAGTCCCACCGAAGGAGGAGGAGCAAACTATGGCTACACCTTC.

This clonotype was picked up many times. This CDR3 is CASSSGPILYNEQFF. DNA of the CDR3: TGTGCCAGCAGCTCTGGACCGATCCTCTACAATGAGCAGTTCTTC. The V call is TRBV7-8, the J call TRBJ2-1; no firm D call. Between the trimmed V and J ends, which lost 4 bases and 3 bases, there was a span of 13 bases. Per the germline V gene, CDR1 is SGHVS and CDR2 is FQNEAQ. This CDR3 is built from 15 residues.

The chain uses TRBV6-5 and TRBJ2-1; 10 bases are a match to TRBD2. The germline gives CDR1 MNHEY, CDR2 SVGAGI. This CDR3 is built from 15 residues. The J segment lost 6 bases and the V segment lost 3 bases, leaving 5 bases of the junction unmatched. The CDR3, as DNA: TGTGCCAGCAGTTATCGGACTAGCGGTCTCAATGAGCAGTTCTTC. This encodes CASSYRTSGLNEQFF.

In its sample, this clonotype was seen a few times. The chain is built from TRBV6-1 and TRBJ2-7, with 8 bases fitting TRBD2. This CDR3 comprises 14 residues. The germline V gene encodes CDR1 MNHNS and CDR2 SASEGT. The J segment lost 3 bases and the V segment lost 6 bases, leaving 7 bases of the junction unmatched. Written as DNA, the CDR3 is TGTGCCAGCAGACGCCCGACTAGCGTCTACGAGCAGTACTTC. Residues: CASRRPTSVYEQYF.

The rearrangement links TRBV5-5 to TRBJ2-7; 8 bases align to TRBD1. The CDR3 is 15 residues long. V trimming: 4 bases; J trimming: 0 bases; junction bases outside the gene matches: 6. Germline V CDR1 and CDR2: SGHKS, YYEKEE (reference sequence). The CDR3 DNA is TGTGCCAGCAGCACCCCCGGGACAGGCTCCTACGAGCAGTACTTC. Its translation: CASSTPGTGSYEQYF.

This clonotype was seen more than once but under ten times. V usage is TRBV6-5 and J usage is TRBJ1-2; D call uncertain. Trimming stripped 2 bases from V and 5 bases from J, with 6 bases between. The CDR3 sequence is 12 residues long. The germline gives CDR1 MNHEY, CDR2 SVGAGI. For the CDR3, the DNA is TGTGCCAGCAGTTACGGAGGGTATGGCTACACCTTC. Translation: CASSYGGYGYTF.

The chain employs TRBV12-3 or TRBV12-4 and TRBJ1-2; 8 positions match TRBD1. V was pared by 6 bases and J by 5 bases, with 11 bases of the junction left unmatched. This CDR3 region has 15 residues. CDR3 in amino acids: CASRLGTGDFYGYTF. CDR3 in DNA: TGTGCCAGCAGGTTGGGGACAGGAGATTTTTATGGCTACACCTTC.

This chain links TRBV29-1 with TRBJ2-7, with 12 bases identical to TRBD1. Germline-derived CDR1 and CDR2 are SQVTM and ANQGSEA. The CDR3 is made up of 15 amino acids. V was clipped by 6 bases and J by 3 bases; unmatched bases: 9. The chain's CDR3 is CSVLPGTGGFYEQYF. The CDR3 nucleotides read TGCAGCGTCCTGCCCGGGACAGGGGGCTTCTACGAGCAGTACTTC.

In this sample, this clonotype turned up a few times. The chain recombines TRBV28 with TRBJ2-7; D is perhaps TRBD2 (6 bases). The CDR3 spans 14 residues. Trimming cost V 1 base and J 0 bases, with 7 bases left between them. Germline-derived CDR1 and CDR2 are MDHEN and SYDVKM. The CDR3, as DNA: TGTGCCAGCAGTTTATACGGGAGCTCCTACGAGCAGTACTTC. Its translation: CASSLYGSSYEQYF.

V and J are TRBV4-2 and TRBJ2-5, with 7 bases identical to TRBD1. Trimming at V came to 0 bases and at J to 3 bases, leaving 4 bases not matched to a gene. Germline loops: CDR1 LGHNA, CDR2 YNFKEQ. This CDR3 has 15 residues. This chain's CDR3 is CASSQDFGTEETQYF. CDR3 bases: TGTGCCAGCAGCCAAGATTTTGGGACAGAAGAGACCCAGTACTTC.

This clonotype came up a few times. The V call is TRBV12-3 or TRBV12-4, the J call TRBJ2-3, with 8 bases lining up with TRBD2. Unmatched junction bases numbered 9, after V lost 4 bases and J lost 0 bases. CDR3 length: 17 residues. The CDR3: CASSWSSGVMSTDTQYF. Written as DNA, the CDR3 is TGTGCCAGCAGTTGGAGTAGCGGGGTGATGAGCACAGATACGCAGTATTTT.

This clonotype was seen a few times. This sequence joins TRBV5-1 and TRBJ2-5; D is ambiguous. This CDR3 has 15 amino acids. V shed 4 bases and J shed 2 bases, with 15 bases lying between them. Germline V CDR1 and CDR2: SGHRS, YFSETQ. As DNA, the CDR3 is TGCGCCAGCAGCCTTCGGACGCCTCTTCAAGAGACCCAGTACTTC. Translating it yields CASSLRTPLQETQYF. Full variable domain (rest looked up from reference TRBV5-1 and TRBJ2-5): KAGVTQTPRYLIKTRGQQVTLSCSPISGHRSVSWYQQTPGQGLQFLFEYFSETQRNKGNFPGRFSGRQFSNSRSEMNVSTLELGDSALYLCASSLRTPLQETQYFGPGTRLLVL.

This clonotype was seen only a few times. The chain uses TRBV20-1 and TRBJ2-1, with D unclear. This CDR3 is built from 12 residues. Germline CDR1 DFQATT, CDR2 SNEGSKA (reference sequence). Trimming left V 5 bases short and J 14 bases short, with 19 bases between. CDR3 coding DNA: TGCAGTGCTTTCATTCCCAACGGCCGGGAGTTCTTC. Its translation: CSAFIPNGREFF.

This chain links TRBV7-8 with TRBJ2-6; D unresolved. Germline CDR1 SGHVS, CDR2 FQNEAQ. This CDR3 region has 15 residues. V dropped 8 bases and J dropped 4 bases, with 15 bases sitting between them. CDR3 nucleotides: TGTGCCAGCCGGAGTTTCGGAACGGGGGCCAACGTCCTGACTTTC. Its translation is CASRSFGTGANVLTF.

The chain links TRBV7-3 to TRBJ2-7; 9 bases agree with TRBD2. CDR3 length: 15 residues. The germline V gene encodes CDR1 SGHTA and CDR2 FQGTGA. The J segment lost 2 bases and the V segment lost 5 bases, leaving 7 bases of the junction unmatched. The CDR3: CASSLIAGDTYEQYF. For the CDR3, the DNA is TGTGCCAGCAGCCTAATAGCGGGAGACACCTACGAGCAGTACTTC.

This clonotype was counted only a few times. The chain has TRBV28 and TRBJ1-4; possible D gene TRBD1, 6 bases. Deletions cut 1 base from V and 10 bases from J, with 13 bases between. The germline V gene has CDR1 MDHEN and CDR2 SYDVKM. The length of the CDR3 is 14 residues. CDR3 region: CASSLSGGRGKLFF. CDR3 coding DNA: TGTGCCAGCAGTTTATCGGGGGGCCGGGGAAAACTGTTTTTT.

This clonotype was seen many times. V is TRBV10-3 and J is TRBJ2-3, with a tentative D call TRBD1 (6 bases). The germline V and J ends were trimmed by 6 bases and 2 bases, with 18 bases remaining between them. From germline, CDR1 is ENHRY and CDR2 SYGVKD. This CDR3 has 16 residues. The CDR3 is CAIRTPGQGSTDTQYF. The DNA for the CDR3 is TGTGCCATCAGGACTCCGGGACAAGGATCCACAGATACGCAGTATTTT.

Of note for this clonotype: A much larger clone lies a single base off, so this may be a read error. The chain is built from TRBV6-6 and TRBJ1-5; D not certain. The CDR3 totals 12 residues. Germline V gene lookup returns CDR1 MNHNY and CDR2 SVGAGI (reference sequence). The chain's CDR3 is CASSAPNQPQNF. CDR3 in DNA: TGTGCCAGCAGTGCGCCGAATCAGCCCCAGAATTTT.

The chain recombines TRBV7-9 with TRBJ2-5, with D hard to call. Germline V CDR1 and CDR2: SEHNR, FQNEAQ (reference sequence). Between the trimmed V and J ends, which lost 1 base and 4 bases, there was a span of 7 bases. The CDR3 has 13 residues. This CDR3 reads CASSLVDAETQYF. CDR3 coding DNA: TGTGCCAGCAGCTTAGTAGACGCAGAGACCCAGTACTTC.

This clonotype came up a few times. This chain connects TRBV7-9 to TRBJ2-3; D is undetermined. Trimming removed 1 base at V and 0 bases at J, with 8 bases between. The germline gives CDR1 SEHNR, CDR2 FQNEAQ (reference sequence). This CDR3 spans 15 amino acids. Here the CDR3 DNA reads TGTGCCAGCAGCTTAGGTCGGCGGAGCACAGATACGCAGTATTTT. Translation: CASSLGRRSTDTQYF.